These T cell receptor beta chains were read from a single sample in a study of Ad26.COV2.S vaccination and SARS-CoV-2 variants. Only in-frame clones appear in the TCRdb table, and some are missing; sequencing was by immunoSEQ multiplex PCR. The table records 300,000 to 350,000 clones, roughly 90% of them present only once. Sequencing used peripheral blood, obtained in a trial of Ad26.COV2.S vaccine versus placebo. All receptors come from a person aged 18-60 years who received the Ad26.COV2.S COVID-19 vaccine or a placebo. Both conserved end residues are part of each CDR3. The D gene is left open where the match is weak. Not every row has a clone size; where given, it reads once, few, many or a size class.

v_call	clone_size	d_call	j_call	cdr3_aa	cdr3_nt
TRBV27	.	TRBD1	TRBJ1-1	CASSPRTGEAFF	TGTGCCAGCAGTCCACGGACAGGTGAAGCTTTCTTT
TRBV15	.	TRBD1	TRBJ1-1	CATSRTGPNTEAFF	TGTGCCACCAGCCGGACAGGCCCGAACACTGAAGCTTTCTTT
TRBV12-3/TRBV12-4	.	.	TRBJ1-5	CASSLGGDQPQHF	TGTGCCAGCAGTTTGGGGGGCGATCAGCCCCAGCATTTT
TRBV7-2	once	TRBD2	TRBJ2-5	CASSSLGAGGPETQYF	TGTGCCAGCAGCTCCTTGGGAGCGGGGGGGCCGGAGACCCAGTACTTC
TRBV9	.	.	TRBJ2-3	CASSADIAGGRTDTQYF	TGTGCCAGCAGCGCAGATATCGCAGGGGGGAGGACAGATACGCAGTATTTT
TRBV7-2	.	TRBD1	TRBJ1-1	CASSRDRMNTEAFF	TGTGCCAGCAGTCGGGACAGAATGAACACTGAAGCTTTCTTT
TRBV5-6	few	TRBD1	TRBJ1-5	CASSSGQLNQPQHF	TGTGCCAGCAGCTCGGGACAGCTCAATCAGCCCCAGCATTTT
TRBV19	.	.	TRBJ1-1	CASSLSTEAFF	TGTGCCAGTAGTTTGAGCACTGAAGCTTTCTTT
TRBV28	.	.	TRBJ2-1	CASSFGGLAYNEQFF	TGTGCCAGCAGTTTCGGCGGTCTAGCGTACAATGAGCAGTTCTTC
TRBV7-6	.	.	TRBJ1-6	CASSLRGSYNSPLHF	TGTGCCAGCAGCTTAAGGGGCTCCTATAATTCACCCCTCCACTTT
TRBV7-9	once	.	TRBJ1-1	CASSLWALSGKNTEAFF	TGTGCCAGCAGCTTATGGGCCCTGAGCGGTAAGAACACTGAAGCTTTCTTT
TRBV19	once	TRBD1	TRBJ1-2	CASSITGVETNYGYTF	TGTGCCAGTAGTATTACAGGGGTCGAAACTAACTATGGCTACACCTTC
TRBV5-6	once	TRBD1	TRBJ1-2	CASSSGWTGSGRGYGYTF	TGTGCCAGCAGCTCTGGATGGACAGGGTCGGGCCGGGGCTATGGCTACACCTTC
TRBV7-9	.	.	TRBJ2-1	CASSLDGTYNEQFF	TGTGCCAGCAGCCTGGACGGAACGTACAATGAGCAGTTCTTC
TRBV25-1	.	.	TRBJ1-1	CASSKSRTEAFF	TGTGCCAGCAGTAAGAGTAGGACTGAAGCTTTCTTT